This TCR beta chain was recorded in a study of patients and donors after allogeneic stem cell transplantation. This CDR3 comprises 12 residues. V lost 6 bases and J lost 4, with 9 bases in between. Per the germline V gene, CDR1 is MNHNY and CDR2 is SVGAGI (reference sequence). TCRdb reprocessed the RT-PCR reads via MiXCR and lists one record per CDR3 protein. The table records about 100,000 distinct CDR3 sequences, around 36% of them present only once. This TCR derives from a human donor who was either an allogeneic HSCT recipient or a stem cell or donor lymphocyte infusion donor (not recorded which). It is not recorded whose cells these are; they may come from a transplant donor. The chain carries TRBV6-6 and TRBJ1-2, with D possibly TRBD1 on 5 matching bases. The sequenced material came from blood, either unsorted or a sorted T cell fraction (not recorded which). The CDR3 reads CASRRQSYGYTF. The CDR3 DNA reads as TGTGCCAGCAGGAGACAGTCCTATGGCTACACCTTC.